This T cell receptor beta chain derives from a study of regulatory T cells in long-lasting Graves disease. The authors built TCR beta libraries using iRepertoire HTBI primers and Arm-PCR of CDR3 regions. TCRdb used MiXCR to reprocess the multiplex PCR reads, holding one entry per CDR3 protein. The sample contains about 430,000 distinct CDR3 sequences, over 20% of which appear only once. This sample's time point: persistent/refractory GD, antithyroid drugs over 5 years with positive TRAb. The TCR library was made from RNA extracted from PBMCs. The source is a female donor with Graves disease. This specimen was peripheral blood mononuclear cells (PBMCs), taken when the disease was refractory, from a patient treated with antithyroid drugs.

CDR3 sequence (DNA): TGTGCCAGCAGCTTGGGCAGGGTCGGGAGGAATTCACCCCTCCACTTT. This translates into CASSLGRVGRNSPLHF. The V call is TRBV7-9, the J call TRBJ1-6, with D tentatively TRBD1 (5 bases). With 3 bases removed from V and 7 bases from J, the gap between germline ends came to 16 bases. CDR3 size: 16 residues. CDR1 is SEHNR and CDR2 is FQNEAQ in the germline V gene (reference sequence).